Listed below are T cell receptor beta chains from one sample, sequenced in a study of blood T cell repertoires in COVID-19. Assay used: immunoSEQ multiplex PCR; TCRdb lists only in-frame clones, some missing. This table has more than 250,000 clones, 87% appearing once. Sequences were obtained from PBMCs or T cells enriched from blood (not recorded which). These receptor sequences come from a woman in her twenties or thirties who had recovered from COVID-19. CDR3s include the opening cysteine and the closing phenylalanine or tryptophan. D genes are given only for firm matches. The listing skips clone size in some rows; elsewhere it reads once, few, many or a size class.

v_call	d_call	clone_size	j_call	cdr3_aa	cdr3_nt
TRBV3-1/TRBV3-2	TRBD1	.	TRBJ1-2	CASSPGQGYGYTF	TGTGCCAGCAGCCCCGGACAGGGGTATGGCTACACCTTC
TRBV27	.	.	TRBJ1-1	CASIGGARNTEAFF	TGTGCCAGCATTGGGGGCGCGCGGAACACTGAAGCTTTCTTT
TRBV7-9	TRBD1	.	TRBJ1-6	CASTIPGQNNSPLHF	TGTGCCAGCACGATACCGGGACAGAATAATTCACCCCTCCACTTT
TRBV6-5	TRBD1	.	TRBJ1-2	CASSYLSRGRNYGYTF	TGTGCCAGCAGTTACTTATCCAGGGGGCGCAACTATGGCTACACCTTC
TRBV5-1	.	.	TRBJ2-7	CASSWDTEGKYF	TGCGCCAGCAGCTGGGATACAGAGGGCAAGTACTTC
TRBV7-8	.	once	TRBJ1-4	CASSLTGLNEKLFF	TGTGCCAGCAGCCTGACAGGACTTAATGAAAAACTGTTTTTT
TRBV7-9	TRBD1	.	TRBJ2-5	CASGPGQYQETQYF	TGTGCCAGCGGTCCGGGACAGTACCAAGAGACCCAGTACTTC
TRBV4-1	TRBD1	few	TRBJ1-2	CASSQEDRVAGYTF	TGCGCCAGCAGCCAAGAAGACAGGGTAGCTGGCTACACCTTC
TRBV7-9	.	.	TRBJ1-5	CASSPGGGPWQPQHF	TGTGCCAGCAGCCCGGGGGGGGGCCCATGGCAGCCCCAGCATTTT
TRBV3-1/TRBV3-2	.	.	TRBJ2-2	CASSQDRPRSMELFF	TGTGCCAGCAGCCAAGATCGTCCCAGGTCGATGGAGCTGTTTTTT
TRBV6-5	TRBD1	.	TRBJ1-5	CASSYLRQGSIKPQHF	TGTGCCAGCAGTTACCTCCGACAGGGGTCAATCAAGCCCCAGCATTTT
TRBV29-1	TRBD1	.	TRBJ1-2	CSFTGTGGAGYTF	TGCAGCTTCACCGGGACAGGGGGCGCCGGCTACACCTTC
TRBV4-1	.	.	TRBJ1-2	CASRAEGSGASAYGYTF	TGCGCCAGCAGGGCTGAAGGGTCAGGGGCGTCCGCCTATGGCTACACCTTC